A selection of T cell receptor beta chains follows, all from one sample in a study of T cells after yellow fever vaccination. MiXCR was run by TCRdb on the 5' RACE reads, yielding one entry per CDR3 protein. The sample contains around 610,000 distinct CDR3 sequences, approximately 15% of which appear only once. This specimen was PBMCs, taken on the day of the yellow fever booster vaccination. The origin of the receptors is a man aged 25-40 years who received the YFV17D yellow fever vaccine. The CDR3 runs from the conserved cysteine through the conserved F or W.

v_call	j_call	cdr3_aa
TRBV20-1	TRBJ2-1	CSARLPPSYNEQFF
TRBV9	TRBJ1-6	CASSLSGGKDSPLHF
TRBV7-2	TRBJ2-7	CASSLSPGAYEQYF
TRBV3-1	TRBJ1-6	CASSQGGQNSPLHF
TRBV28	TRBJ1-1	CASSSTDQAFF
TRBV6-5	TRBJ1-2	CASSSRPDYGYTF
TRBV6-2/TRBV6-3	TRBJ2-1	CASSNRGGLGSSGSSYNEQFF
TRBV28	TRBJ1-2	CASNPRKTDYGYTF
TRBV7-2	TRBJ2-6	CASSLDSGSGANVLTF
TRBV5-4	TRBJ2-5	CASSPTSGSRQQETQYF
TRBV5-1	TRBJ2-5	CASSLGQPGQGLGTQYF
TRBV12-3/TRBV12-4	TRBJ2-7	CASSLARWEQYF
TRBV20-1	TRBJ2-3	CSAILGGDTQYF
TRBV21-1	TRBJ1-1	CASSARDRENTEAFF
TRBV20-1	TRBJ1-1	CSARSGGMNTEAFF
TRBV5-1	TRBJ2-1	CASSPRPKDEQFF
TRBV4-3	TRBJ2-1	CASIFGLANEQFF
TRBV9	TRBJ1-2	CASDRPGTGRGYTF
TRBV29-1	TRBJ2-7	CSARGQFYEQYF
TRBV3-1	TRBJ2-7	CASSQLGQLSYEQYF
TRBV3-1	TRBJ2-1	CASSPSLAGGVEQFF
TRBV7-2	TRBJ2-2	CASRQGGAGELFF
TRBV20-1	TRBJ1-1	CSAPTGEAFF
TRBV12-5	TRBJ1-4	CAMGDGKKLFF
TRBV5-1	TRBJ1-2	CASSIGQGGGYTF
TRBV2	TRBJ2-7	CASSAGGALYEQYF
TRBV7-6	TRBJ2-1	CASSLTHTSGSYNEQFF
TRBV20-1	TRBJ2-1	CSARDFGTGQFF
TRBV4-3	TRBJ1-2	CASSSYLRDFDYGYTF
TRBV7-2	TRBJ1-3	CASSSDRGLGNTIYF
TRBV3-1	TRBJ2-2	CASSQDLSRTRTGELFF
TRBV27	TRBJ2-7	CASSLSRPSGRVSYEQYF
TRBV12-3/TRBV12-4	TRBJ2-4	CASSTSGTENIQYF
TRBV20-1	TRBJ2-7	CSASGMDRNYEQYF
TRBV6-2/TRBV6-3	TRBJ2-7	CASSYQGGGDEQYF
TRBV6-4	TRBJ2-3	CVSSPENTDTQYF
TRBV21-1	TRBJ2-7	CASSKNRDGAEQYF
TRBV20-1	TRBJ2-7	CSACEGGSYEQYF
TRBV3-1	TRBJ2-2	CASSQAVAGVNTGELFF
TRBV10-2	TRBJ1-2	CASRGGAGIFDYGYTF
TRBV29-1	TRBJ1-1	CSAPGALGTEAFF
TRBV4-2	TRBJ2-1	CASSQPPGQGAYEQFF
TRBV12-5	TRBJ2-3	CASGLVAGLTDTQYF
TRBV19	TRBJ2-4	CASIPRGGNIQYF
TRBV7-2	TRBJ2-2	CASSLVIQAGELFF
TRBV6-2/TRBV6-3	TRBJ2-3	CASSYRPTDTQYF
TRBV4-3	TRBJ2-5	CASSQDTGETQYF
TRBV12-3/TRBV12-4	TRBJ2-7	CASSLGQGGHEQYF
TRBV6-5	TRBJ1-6	CASSYGSDRVGSPLHF
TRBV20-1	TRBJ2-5	CSAAAGVGETQYF
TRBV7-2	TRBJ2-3	CASSFGPRADTQYF
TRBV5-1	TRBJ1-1	CASSPMGQTNTEAFF
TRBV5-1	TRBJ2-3	CASRKIPGASRETQYF
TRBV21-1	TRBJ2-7	CASSLKRIFGDKSSYEQYF
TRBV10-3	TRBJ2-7	CAISESEQGKSEQYF